The 17 T cell receptor beta chains below come from one sample, sequenced in a study of blood T cell repertoires in COVID-19. Measured with immunoSEQ multiplex PCR; TCRdb has only the in-frame clones, and not every one. The sample lists about 410,000 clones, around 90% occurring once. Sequencing was carried out using PBMCs or T cells enriched from blood (not recorded which). All receptors come from a man between 18 and 35 years old who had recovered from COVID-19.

The V gene is TRBV19, the J gene TRBJ1-1; no clear D. Germline V lookup: CDR1 LNHDA, CDR2 SQIVND (reference sequence). There are 13 residues in the CDR3. The V and J ends lost 1 base and 4 bases respectively, with 7 bases between them. This CDR3 is CASSIGYITEAFF. The CDR3 coding sequence is TGTGCCAGTAGTATAGGGTACATCACTGAAGCTTTCTTT.

This chain joins TRBV2 and TRBJ2-3; 8 bases agree with TRBD2. This CDR3 has 15 residues. The germline V gene has CDR1 SNHLY and CDR2 FYNNEI. The trim removed 6 bases at V and 4 bases at J, leaving 9 bases unmatched. CDR3 sequence (DNA): TGTGCCAGCAGGATCGGGGGGGCGATTGCAGATACGCAGTATTTT. Protein: CASRIGGAIADTQYF.

This clone was picked up one time. The V and J genes are TRBV3-1 (or the pseudogene TRBV3-2) and TRBJ2-1; D remains ambiguous. The V and J ends lost 0 bases and 5 bases respectively, with 14 bases between them. CDR1 is LGHDT and CDR2 is YNNKEL in the germline V gene (reference sequence). The CDR3 is made up of 16 amino acids. The DNA for the CDR3 is TGTGCCAGCAGCCAAGATTTGGCTTTATTCAACAATGAGCAGTTCTTC. Translation gives CASSQDLALFNNEQFF.

The gene calls are TRBV7-3 and TRBJ2-2; 9 bases agree with TRBD2. Germline values: CDR1 SGHTA, CDR2 FQGTGA. With 5 bases clipped from V and 3 bases from J, the junction kept 10 bases outside the gene matches. The CDR3 loop spans 17 amino acids. The CDR3 coding sequence is TGTGCCAGCAGCAAGTGGGGGATAGCGGGAGACACCGGGGAGCTGTTTTTT. Translating gives CASSKWGIAGDTGELFF.

This sequence joins TRBV2 and TRBJ1-3; the D gene is possibly TRBD1 (6 bases). V was shortened by 7 bases and J by 2 bases, with 12 bases between the two germline ends. The CDR3 runs 14 residues. Germline lookup yields CDR1 SNHLY and CDR2 FYNNEI. CDR3 amino acids: CASKNRVAGNTIYF. The CDR3 bases are TGTGCCAGCAAAAACAGGGTCGCTGGAAACACCATATATTTT.

V gene TRBV3-1 (or the pseudogene TRBV3-2) combines with J gene TRBJ1-5, with D hard to call. CDR1 LGHDT and CDR2 YNNKEL come from the germline V gene (reference sequence). The CDR3 is 14 residues long. The V end lost 6 bases, the J end lost 5 bases, and 14 bases lay between the germline ends. The CDR3 loop reads CASSFAGSHQPQHF. CDR3 DNA sequence: TGTGCCAGCAGTTTTGCGGGATCCCATCAGCCCCAGCATTTT.

This clone was seen more than once but under ten times. The chain carries TRBV2 and TRBJ2-2, with D possibly TRBD1 on 6 matching bases. The germline V gene encodes CDR1 SNHLY and CDR2 FYNNEI. This CDR3 is 15 amino acids long. Between the trimmed V and J ends, which lost 6 bases and 1 base, there was a span of 12 bases. CDR3 amino acids: CASSVTGLNTGELFF. DNA of the CDR3: TGTGCCAGCAGCGTAACAGGGCTGAACACCGGGGAGCTGTTTTTT.

This chain links TRBV9 with TRBJ1-1, with a tentative D call TRBD1 (5 bases). The germline V and J ends were trimmed by 0 bases and 4 bases, with 7 bases remaining between them. The CDR3 extends over 13 amino acids. The germline CDR1 and CDR2 sequences are SGDLS and YYNGEE. CDR3 in amino acids: CASSVAGATEAFF. CDR3 bases: TGTGCCAGCAGCGTAGCTGGGGCCACTGAAGCTTTCTTT. Using reference TRBV9 and TRBJ1-1 for the parts outside the CDR3, the full variable domain is DSGVTQTPKHLITATGQRVTLRCSPRSGDLSVYWYQQSLDQGLQFLIQYYNGEERAKGNILERFSAQQFPDLHSELNLSSLELGDSALYFCASSVAGATEAFFGQGTRLTVV.

This chain joins TRBV6-5 and TRBJ1-1; no clear D gene. Germline CDR1 is MNHEY and CDR2 is SVGAGI. There are 11 residues in the CDR3. The V end lost 8 bases, the J end lost 1 base, and 5 bases lay between the germline ends. CDR3 protein: CASVRNTEAFF. In DNA form, the CDR3 reads TGTGCCAGCGTTAGGAACACTGAAGCTTTCTTT.

The chain carries TRBV27 and TRBJ1-5; no reliable D call. CDR3 length: 12 residues. V lost 6 bases and J 1 base, leaving 4 bases between the germline ends. Looked up from germline, CDR1 is MNHEY and CDR2 is SMNVEV (reference sequence). The CDR3 sequence: CASSQSNQPQHF. The CDR3 nucleotides are TGTGCCAGCAGCCAAAGCAATCAGCCCCAGCATTTT.

The gene calls are TRBV5-4 and TRBJ2-1, with 9 positions matching TRBD2. The V segment lost 0 bases and the J segment 5 bases; nucleotides outside the gene matches: 3. The CDR3 runs to 15 residues. Germline V CDR1 and CDR2: SGHNT, YYREEE (reference sequence). As DNA, the CDR3 is TGTGCCAGCAGCTTGGCACGCGGGGGGGACAATGAGCAGTTCTTC. Protein: CASSLARGGDNEQFF.

The rearrangement links TRBV20-1 to TRBJ1-5; D is perhaps TRBD1 (6 bases). V lost 3 bases and J lost 8, with 17 bases in between. The CDR3 spans 14 residues. Germline CDR1 reads DFQATT; CDR2 reads SNEGSKA (reference sequence). CDR3 region: CSASHTGLGKPQHF. The CDR3 nucleotides read TGCAGTGCTAGTCACACAGGGCTGGGAAAGCCCCAGCATTTT.

The chain carries TRBV10-3 and TRBJ1-2; TRBD1 aligns across 7 bases. Germline V gives CDR1 ENHRY, CDR2 SYGVKD. The V and J ends lost 4 bases and 3 bases, in that order; junction bases with no gene match: 5. This CDR3 is 14 amino acids long. CDR3 DNA: TGTGCCATCAGTGGCGGGCAGGGGGACTATGGCTACACCTTC. Translated, it gives CAISGGQGDYGYTF.

CDR3 region: CASSFGTDEYEQYF. As DNA, the CDR3 is TGTGCCAGCAGTTTCGGGACAGACGAATACGAGCAGTACTTC. The chain has TRBV28 and TRBJ2-7; TRBD1 matches at 7 bases. With 3 bases clipped from V and 4 bases from J, the junction kept 6 bases outside the gene matches. The CDR3 has 14 amino acids. The germline CDR1 and CDR2 sequences are MDHEN and SYDVKM.

The chain couples TRBV28 to TRBJ1-5, with D maybe TRBD1 (5 bases). The CDR3 totals 14 residues. The V and J ends lost 5 bases and 0 bases respectively, with 8 bases between them. Germline assignment: CDR1 MDHEN and CDR2 SYDVKM. The CDR3: CASSGGISNQPQHF. The DNA for the CDR3 is TGTGCCAGCAGTGGGGGGATTAGCAATCAGCCCCAGCATTTT. Drawing the rest from reference TRBV28 and TRBJ1-5, the complete variable domain is DVKVTQSSRYLVKRTGEKVFLECVQDMDHENMFWYRQDPGLGLRLIYFSYDVKMKEKGDIPEGYSVSREKKERFSLILESASTNQTSMYLCASSGGISNQPQHFGDGTRLSIL.

The chain carries TRBV5-1 and TRBJ2-7, with 10 bases lining up with TRBD1. Germline assignment: CDR1 SGHRS and CDR2 YFSETQ. V shed 0 bases and J 6 bases; nucleotides not matched to a gene: 6. CDR3 length equals 15 residues. As DNA, the CDR3 is TGCGCCAGCAGCTTGGCCGTAGGACAGGGGGTCGAGCAGTACTTC. Its protein is CASSLAVGQGVEQYF.

This rearrangement joins TRBV24-1 to TRBJ1-5; 8 bases agree with TRBD1. Losses at the gene ends were 2 bases for V and 7 bases for J; bases not matched to a gene: 3. This CDR3 spans 14 amino acids. Germline CDR1 and CDR2: KGHDR and SFDVKD. The chain's CDR3 is CATSDSGGGQPQHF. The CDR3 bases are TGTGCCACCAGTGATTCAGGGGGCGGACAGCCCCAGCATTTT.